One T cell receptor beta chain is described in this entry. The entry originates in a study of shared clonotypes between healthy human individuals. TCRdb's copy holds only in-frame clones and misses some; the assay was immunoSEQ multiplex PCR. The repertoire has some 1,100,000 clones, 78% of them found once; the top ten carry around 0.47%. J was trimmed by 4 bases and V by 8 bases; bases with no gene match: 6. The CDR3 has 13 residues. Germline values: CDR1 MNHNS, CDR2 SASEGT. The J gene is TRBJ2-7, the V gene TRBV6-1; 9 bases map to TRBD2. The TCR was taken from a young man in good health. Some clones in this sample may be carry-over from other donors' samples. Sequencing was performed on memory CD4+ T cells from PBMCs. Described subset: CD45RA-negative fraction. CDR3 nucleotide sequence: TGTGCCAGCGGGGCTAGCGGGGAGTACGAGCAGTACTTC. Its translation: CASGASGEYEQYF.